This T cell receptor (beta chain) was documented in a study of blood T cell repertoires in COVID-19. From germline, CDR1 is KGHSH and CDR2 LQKENI. CDR3 length: 18 residues. The ends were cut back, 3 bases at V and 1 base at J, with 19 bases in the middle. This table comes from immunoSEQ multiplex PCR, and its TCRdb copy is limited to in-frame clones, with some not included. The sample records a few hundred thousand clones, 70% to 90% being singletons. This clone came up once. All enrollees were about 18 to 100 years old and from 20 to 25 US areas. Cohort allocation depended upon clinical history that participants reported.

Material: PBMCs or T cells enriched from blood (not recorded which). The gene calls are TRBV18 and TRBJ1-3, with D possibly TRBD1 on 5 matching bases. This receptor was taken from a woman aged 50 to 60 who had recovered from COVID-19. CDR3 DNA sequence: TGTGCCAGCTCACCGCCTCATGGGGAAGGGGAATCTGGAAACACCATATATTTT. It encodes CASSPPHGEGESGNTIYF.